The clone carrying this T cell receptor beta chain was counted a few times. These data come from a study of T-cell memory formation after mild COVID-19. The germline gives CDR1 SGHVS, CDR2 FNYEAQ. V lost 7 bases, J lost 5 bases, and 14 bases lay in between. CDR3 length: 13 amino acids. TCRdb re-called the 5' RACE reads with MiXCR, one entry per CDR3 protein. The profile shows about 320,000 distinct CDR3 sequences, 14% of them singletons. This chain connects TRBV7-6 to TRBJ2-5; D possibly matches TRBD1 or TRBD2 (6 bases each). Sample: PBMCs or a T cell subset sorted from them (not recorded which). This sequence originates from a man between 18 and 29 years old who had mild COVID-19 (a few samples of this study predate the infection). Cell type and time point are not known. This CDR3 is CASIRGPGETQYF. CDR3 in DNA: TGTGCCAGCATCCGGGGGCCGGGTGAGACCCAGTACTTC.